This TCR beta chain was retrieved from a study of blood T cell repertoires in COVID-19 (dated by TCRdb to 2018 to 2020). Study-wide context: Collaborator samples came from the United States, Italy and Spain and covered acute and convalescent phases of COVID-19. The prospective study material was composed of cDNA or gDNA derived from T cells, B-cell-depleted T cells, or PBMCs. Deeply sampled blood TCRbeta repertoires from subjects exposed to, actively infected with, or recovered from COVID-19 were included in the dataset. The repertoires were made available in a free public database intended to serve as a resource for research on the immune response to SARS-CoV-2. The samples were drawn from two sources: the first 160 participants of the ongoing ImmuneRACE study, and 1,254 subjects contributed by 6 global collaborators. The sample metadata nearly always contained a de-identified subject ID, COVID-19 status, age in years and sex. HLA class I and class II types, where available, came from metadata supplied by the sample provider rather than from assay-based typing.

TCRbeta CDR3 regions were amplified from genomic DNA using the immunoSEQ Assay, a bias-controlled multiplex PCR. As for how the authors treated the data: The number of nucleated cells in each sample was estimated by amplification of reference gene primers within the assay. To quantify the absolute abundance of each unique TCRbeta CDR3 rearrangement, sequence reads were collapsed and filtered. For each sample, productive Simpson clonality was calculated as the square root of Simpson's diversity index across productive rearrangements. This is the immuneACCESS table as TCRdb keeps it, with only in-frame sequences that have V and J called. A part of the clones is gone; compared with another copy, unresolved V genes explain less than half, and the rest is unexplained. The DNA gave D and trimming, while V, J and clone size come from that table. Here the sample has 45,000 to 55,000 clones; over 80% occur a single time. The ten largest clones add up to under 6% of the sample.

Concerning this clone: The clone's antigen remains unknown. No clone much larger than this one lies a single base away; base qualities are absent.

What the study reported, not specific to this receptor: Clinical and demographic metadata were provided uncurated, with the amount varying by source and participant.

Collaborating institutions collected whole blood in K2EDTA tubes following their own protocols. Collaborator samples were shipped for TCRbeta analysis as frozen whole blood, isolated PBMCs, or DNA extracted from either sample type. Spanning cysteine to phenylalanine, the CDR3 consists of 18 amino acids. Just the 54-base CDR3 DNA is kept, in frame starting at base 1. CDR1 SGHDN and CDR2 FVKESK are derived from the germline V gene. A distance of 22 bases separates the germline ends of V and J, which lose 1 base and 4 bases respectively. The sequence derives from a human donor in a cohort sampled during active COVID-19. Recombination joined TRBV14 with TRBJ2-5, and perhaps TRBD2 as D gene, on 5 matching bases. The source material was peripheral blood. The CDR3 here reads CASSQVLTVGGGGETQYF. The nucleotide sequence reads as follows: TGTGCCAGCAGCCAAGTTTTAACGGTAGGAGGAGGTGGAGAGACCCAGTACTTC.